The present T cell receptor (beta chain) was sequenced within a study of T-cell memory formation after mild COVID-19 listed by TCRdb under 2021. Looking at the study overall: TCR sequence clusters from the two donors were found to be largely donor specific. Longitudinal TCRalpha and TCRbeta repertoire sequencing tracked T-cell clones expanding and contracting after mild COVID-19 in a couple of donors. Two young, previously healthy adult volunteers made up the cohort, one male and one female.

As to this clonotype: What antigen it recognizes has not been identified. Qualities for individual bases were not recorded, and no much larger clone is one base off.

Here is what the overall study found, with its caveats: Clones contracting from day 15 to 85 had balanced CD4/CD8 phenotypes, while a second wave expanding from day 15 to 37 was biased towards CD4+. SARS-CoV-2 specificity of the second-wave clones peaking on day 37 was not confirmed. Some responding clones were detected in pre-infection memory, suggesting pre-existing cross-reactive memory T cells joined the SARS-CoV-2 response. Only a couple of mild cases were covered in the study, and larger cohorts including severe cases with pre-infection samples were considered necessary. Contracting CD4+ clones were located mainly in the CM and EM memory subsets, whereas CD8+ clones were found to be enriched in EMRA.

The germline V gene yields SGHTA for CDR1 and FQGNSA for CDR2. V is pared back by 3 bases and J by 7 bases, with 12 bases lying between the germline termini. Taken from cysteine to phenylalanine, the CDR3 has 13 residues. This entry keeps only the CDR3 DNA: 39 bases, framed from base 1. Ficoll-Paque density gradient centrifugation was the method used to isolate PBMCs. The instrument was an Illumina NovaSeq 6000. TCRalpha and TCRbeta cDNA libraries were built by 5'RACE with constant-segment primers, adding sample barcodes and unique molecular identifiers. Trizol reagent was used to extract RNA from every sample. Libraries were amplified in two PCR steps, with a second sample barcode and Illumina TruSeq adapters added in the second step. The libraries were sequenced on an Illumina NovaSeq using 2 x 150 bp paired-end reads. In the source study's methods: Reads were demultiplexed and collapsed into UMI-guided consensus sequences with migec v1.2.7. Using mixcr v2.1.11, UMI consensuses were aligned to TRA and TRB V and J templates and then assembled into clonotypes. Clonotypes were classified as expanded or contracted when called significant by both edgeR and NoisET, with noise models trained on biological replicates. For edgeR calls, the thresholds were a false discovery rate-adjusted p below 0.01 and a log2 fold-change of 1. As an exploratory analysis of dynamics, max-normalized trajectories of the 1000 most abundant clonotypes were examined with PCA combined with hierarchical clustering. Each responding clone was given a CD4 or CD8 phenotype based on the CD4+ and CD8+ repertoires, which had been sequenced separately. Starting from the raw public reads, TCRdb applied fastp trimming at Q25, assembled clones with MiXCR and retained in-frame beta chains. Each CDR3 protein appears once, grouped with its most common genes and DNA. The V and J calls and clone size come from TCRdb's table, not from the authors' own analysis. Recorded for this sample are roughly 400,000 distinct CDR3 sequences; roughly 18% of them occurred a single time. The ten largest account for around a fifth of the sample.

This receptor was taken from a man aged 18 to 30 who had mild COVID-19 (a few samples of this study predate the infection). The sample titles of this study are shuffled in the database, so cell type and time point are left out; the donor was told from shared clones. Material: PBMCs or a T cell subset sorted from them (not recorded which). The chain links TRBV7-2 with TRBJ1-1, and possibly TRBD1, on 6 matching bases. CDR3 sequence: CASSFVGGGEAFF. Read as DNA, the sequence is TGTGCCAGCAGCTTTGTAGGGGGGGGTGAAGCTTTCTTT.